A single sample gave rise to the 18 T cell receptor beta chains below, sequenced in a study of blood T cell repertoires in COVID-19. Clones were read by immunoSEQ multiplex PCR, and TCRdb kept only the in-frame ones, dropping some. The data show some 41,000 clones, approximately 83% seen once. Sample: peripheral blood. The receptors were gathered from a man of 80 years or more in a cohort sampled during active COVID-19.

This rearrangement joins TRBV5-4 to TRBJ2-3; maybe TRBD2 (5 bases). Trimming pared 4 bases from V and 4 bases from J, leaving 13 bases between. CDR1 is SGHNT and CDR2 is YYREEE in the germline V gene (reference sequence). This CDR3 spans 14 amino acids. CDR3 DNA: TGTGCCAGCAGCCTGGCGAGGGCCGCAGATACGCAGTATTTT. Translation gives CASSLARAADTQYF. Full variable domain (remainder filled in from reference TRBV5-4 and TRBJ2-3): ETGVTQSPTHLIKTRGQQVTLRCSSQSGHNTVSWYQQALGQGPQFIFQYYREEENGRGNFPPRFSGLQFPNYSSELNVNALELDDSALYLCASSLARAADTQYFGPGTRLTVL.

The chain recombines TRBV6-1 with TRBJ2-7; D perhaps matches TRBD1 (6 bases). Trimming left V 3 bases short and J 4 bases short, with 10 bases between. The CDR3 length is 13 residues. Germline V gene lookup returns CDR1 MNHNS and CDR2 SASEGT. DNA of the CDR3: TGTGCCAGCAGTGAGCAGGGGAGATACGAGCAGTACTTC. Encoded protein: CASSEQGRYEQYF.

The chain couples TRBV6-2 or TRBV6-3 to TRBJ2-6; no firm D call. V gave up 0 bases and J gave up 4 bases, with 10 bases separating them. CDR1 is MNHEY and CDR2 is SVGEGT in the germline V gene. The CDR3 loop spans 16 amino acids. The CDR3 bases are TGTGCCAGCAGTTACTCCCGGTCTCTGGGGGCCAACGTCCTGACTTTC. Translation gives CASSYSRSLGANVLTF.

The chain employs TRBV6-1 and TRBJ2-5; a possible D gene is TRBD2 (5 bases). The ends were cut back, 3 bases at V and 10 bases at J, with 18 bases in the middle. The germline CDR1 and CDR2 sequences are MNHNS and SASEGT. This CDR3 region has 14 residues. Here the CDR3 reads CASSDAGLGANQYF. DNA for the CDR3: TGTGCCAGCAGTGACGCGGGCCTAGGTGCAAACCAGTACTTC.

This clone appeared once. V usage is TRBV30 and J usage is TRBJ2-2; 11 positions match TRBD1. Germline lookup yields CDR1 GTSNPN and CDR2 SVGIG (reference sequence). The V gene end was trimmed by 0 bases and the J gene end by 5 bases; junction bases not matched to a gene: 5. CDR3 length equals 16 residues. The CDR3, as DNA: TGTGCCTGGAGTGTACTCGGGACAGGGGGAACCGGGGAGCTGTTTTTT. This encodes CAWSVLGTGGTGELFF.

The rearrangement links TRBV5-1 to TRBJ1-2; no firm D call. V lost 4 bases and J lost 4, with 11 bases in between. From germline, CDR1 is SGHRS and CDR2 YFSETQ. The CDR3 is 13 residues long. The CDR3 sequence is CASSPERPYGYTF. CDR3 DNA sequence: TGCGCCAGCAGCCCCGAGCGGCCCTATGGCTACACCTTC.

The chain is built from TRBV28 and TRBJ1-6; D unresolved. The CDR3 contains 14 residues. V was cut by 1 base and J by 9 bases, with 10 bases left in between. Germline CDR1 is MDHEN and CDR2 is SYDVKM. CDR3 coding DNA: TGTGCCAGCAGTTTATCAGGAGGACGTTCACCCCTCCACTTT. It translates to CASSLSGGRSPLHF.

The CDR3: CSVPGQSREAFF. Written as DNA, the CDR3 is TGCAGCGTCCCGGGACAGTCTAGGGAAGCTTTCTTT. V and J are TRBV29-1 and TRBJ1-1; 7 nucleotides agree with TRBD1. Germline V CDR1 and CDR2: SQVTM, ANQGSEA. Unmatched junction bases numbered 9, after V lost 6 bases and J lost 8 bases. The CDR3 extends over 12 amino acids.

This clone was seen more than once but under ten times. The chain joins TRBV25-1 to TRBJ2-1, with TRBD2 identical over 10 bases. The junction had 3 bases not matched to a gene; V was cut back by 6 bases and J by 10 bases. CDR3 length: 12 residues. Germline V gene sequence: CDR1 MGHDK, CDR2 SYGVNS. CDR3 sequence: CASRGLAREQFF. CDR3 nucleotide sequence: TGTGCCAGCAGGGGACTAGCGCGAGAGCAGTTCTTC.

The chain couples TRBV4-3 to TRBJ2-7; possible D gene TRBD2, 5 bases. The CDR3 loop spans 16 amino acids. Germline CDR1 LGHNA, CDR2 YSLEER. Trimming took 4 bases from V and 0 from J, leaving 16 bases between them. CDR3 in amino acids: CASSLFVARGSYEQYF. The DNA for the CDR3 is TGCGCCAGCAGCCTATTTGTGGCTCGGGGCTCCTACGAGCAGTACTTC.

This rearrangement joins TRBV7-2 to TRBJ2-2; TRBD1 matches 9 bases. J lost 0 bases, V lost 6 bases, and 2 bases had no gene match. The germline gives CDR1 SGHTA, CDR2 FQGNSA. The CDR3 length is 15 residues. The DNA for the CDR3 is TGTGCCAGCAGGCGACAGGGGGCGAACACCGGGGAGCTGTTTTTT. It encodes CASRRQGANTGELFF.

The count of this clone is one. The V and J genes are TRBV2 and TRBJ2-4; the D gene is possibly TRBD1 (6 bases). Looked up from germline, CDR1 is SNHLY and CDR2 is FYNNEI. Trimming stripped 8 bases from V and 0 bases from J, with 17 bases between. This CDR3 comprises 16 residues. The CDR3 sequence is CASLRERGIAKNIQYF. CDR3 DNA sequence: TGTGCCAGCCTAAGGGAAAGGGGGATAGCCAAAAACATTCAGTACTTC. Filled out from reference TRBV2 and TRBJ2-4, the complete variable domain reads EPEVTQTPSHQVTQMGQEVILRCVPISNHLYFYWYRQILGQKVEFLVSFYNNEISEKSEIFDDQFSVERPDGSNFTLKIRSTKLEDSAMYFCASLRERGIAKNIQYFGAGTRLSVL.

The chain recombines TRBV4-1 with TRBJ1-3; no definite D call. Trimming pared 4 bases from V and 8 bases from J, leaving 12 bases between. Germline V gene lookup returns CDR1 MGHRA and CDR2 YSYEKL. This CDR3 comprises 13 residues. The CDR3 DNA reads as TGCGCCAGCAGCCTCTCCCGGGGTGACACCATATATTTT. It codes for CASSLSRGDTIYF.

J is TRBJ2-3 and V is TRBV6-4; 9 nucleotides agree with TRBD2. CDR3 length: 13 amino acids. The ends lost 5 bases at V and 4 bases at J; junction bases unmatched: 1. Germline CDR1 is MRHNA and CDR2 is SNTAGT. Written as DNA, the CDR3 is TGTGCCAGCAGTAGCGGGGGGTCAGATACGCAGTATTTT. It specifies CASSSGGSDTQYF.

The V call is TRBV12-3 or TRBV12-4, the J call TRBJ1-1; 7 nucleotides line up with TRBD1. Trimming cost V 6 bases and J 11 bases; bases outside gene matches: 9. The CDR3 has 12 amino acids. CDR3: CASRALTGRAFF. DNA of the CDR3: TGTGCCAGCAGGGCATTGACAGGGAGGGCTTTCTTT.

The gene calls are TRBV7-9 and TRBJ2-1; D is perhaps TRBD1 (6 bases). The CDR3 is 14 amino acids. V was cut by 4 bases and J by 5 bases, with 12 bases left in between. Germline assignment: CDR1 SEHNR and CDR2 FQNEAQ (reference sequence). CDR3 residues: CASSSGQPNNEQFF. The CDR3 nucleotides read TGTGCCAGCAGCTCCGGACAGCCAAACAATGAGCAGTTCTTC.

The V and J genes are TRBV9 and TRBJ2-5; D may be TRBD1 (7 bases). The length of the CDR3 is 15 residues. V was shortened by 4 bases and J by 1 base, with 14 bases between the two germline ends. Per germline, CDR1 SGDLS and CDR2 YYNGEE. The CDR3 nucleotides read TGTGCCAGCAGCTTAAGACAGGGACTCCAAGAGACCCAGTACTTC. It translates to CASSLRQGLQETQYF.

The chain joins TRBV15 to TRBJ1-4; possibly TRBD1 for D (5 bases). Germline V gene lookup returns CDR1 LNHNV and CDR2 YYDKDF (reference sequence). Trimming took 0 bases from V and 1 from J, leaving 12 bases between them. The CDR3 length is 17 residues. Here the CDR3 DNA reads TGTGCCACCAGCAGAGATCGGACGGACAAAACTAATGAAAAACTGTTTTTT. This gives the protein CATSRDRTDKTNEKLFF.